This T cell receptor (beta chain) is drawn from a study of shared clonotypes between healthy human individuals. The CDR3 is made up of 15 amino acids. Germline lookup yields CDR1 MNHNS and CDR2 SASEGT. The V end lost 5 bases, the J end lost 4 bases, and 17 bases lay between the germline ends. In the naive CD8 group, cells lacked CD45RO and were positively selected for CCR7, so terminally differentiated effector memory CD45RA+ cells were left out. Only in-frame clones appear in the TCRdb table, and some are missing; sequencing was by immunoSEQ multiplex PCR. The sample has about 2 million clones, approximately 94% seen once.

Material for sequencing was naive CD8+ T cells sorted from blood. The V gene is TRBV6-1, the J gene TRBJ1-1, with a tentative D call TRBD1 (5 bases). This TCR came from a man younger than 30 in good health. The CDR3 DNA follows: TGTGCCAGCAGTCCTCGGACATCCTTAGGCACTGAAGCTTTCTTT. Encoded protein: CASSPRTSLGTEAFF.